The source of this TCR beta chain is a study of beta chain features in type 1 diabetes (dated by TCRdb to between 2018 and 2020). As for the study more broadly: No differences in mean age, gender distribution, total cell number or subset yield were found between patients and healthy donors. Across all samples, around 100 million sorted cells were examined, and cell number per subset correlated strongly with RNA yield. In the study, recently diagnosed type 1 diabetes patients and matched healthy donors were compared on the TCRB repertoires of their sorted circulating CD4+ T cell subsets. Whereas all 30 or so donors provided naive and central memory subsets, regulatory and stem cell-like memory subsets were isolated from just 8 patients and roughly 8 healthy donors. Points the paper makes about the study in general: PCR may preferentially amplify shorter templates, but because patient and control samples were amplified and corrected together, any resulting skew would affect both groups equally. HLA sub-analyses involved small numbers of individuals, so any influence of HLA type on TCRB rearrangement remained unresolved. Fewer insertions and more nucleotide deletions at VDJ recombination sites were observed in patients with type 1 diabetes, implying thymic rearrangement abnormalities. Naive, central memory and regulatory TCRB repertoires appeared more similar among patients than among healthy donors. A moderate but significant shortening of TCRB CDR3 length was observed in type 1 diabetes patients in all four CD4+ subsets. Sequencing cDNA rather than genomic DNA could over-represent highly expressing activated cells, although activation and CD3 levels did not differ between groups.

From each donor, a single peripheral blood sample of approximately 110 mL on average was drawn into heparinised tubes. Using a panel that included CD45RO, CCR7, CD25, CD127, CD95 and CD27, naive, central memory, regulatory and stem cell-like memory CD4+ T cells were sorted on a BD FACSAria II. Purity was above 95% for every sorted population. Right away, PBMCs were isolated by Lymphoprep density gradient centrifugation and were stained directly, with no culture step. So that batch effects would be minimized, each experiment stained and sorted samples in pairs, pairing one healthy donor with one patient. The CDR1 and CDR2 encoded by the germline V gene (reference sequence) are LNHNV and YYDKDF. Deletion took 5 bases off V and 0 bases off J, with a span of 11 bases between the germline ends. From its cysteine to its phenylalanine, the CDR3 spans 15 amino acids. Only CDR3 DNA remains: 45 bases, in frame from the first base.

A remark on this clone: Its antigen is not yet known. The sample holds no much larger clone one base away, and base qualities are not on file.

The entire amount of isolated RNA was reverse transcribed using the High Capacity cDNA Reverse Transcription Kit, so the sequenced TCRB transcripts were expressed ones. Deep immunoSEQ sequencing was applied to naive, central memory and regulatory T cell samples, giving an average of roughly 3.3 million total reads per sample. After sorted cells were lysed in RLT buffer, RNA was extracted with DNase-treated RNeasy Micro or Mini kits, with the choice depending on cell number. To prevent cross-contamination, every cell subset was processed on its own, while patient and healthy donor samples were processed together. The immunoSEQ multiplex PCR was used to amplify TCRB sequences from cDNA, yielding 87-bp fragments that span the CDR3 region. Sequencing of the amplicons was done on the Illumina HiSeq platform. Per the authors' processing: Synthetic template baselines were used to correct PCR bias computationally, reads within Hamming distance 2 were collapsed together, and singletons that could not be merged were discarded. Reads were aligned against IMGT to assign V, D and J genes, CDR3 length and insertions or deletions at six rearrangement sites. Within each subset, clonotype counts were normalized to the number of sorted cells before true diversity and Gini coefficients were calculated with the tcR R package. The overlap coefficient, calculated on TCRB nucleotide sequences, was used to measure repertoire sharing. Imported from immuneACCESS, the table was reduced by TCRdb to in-frame sequences with V and J called. These copies leave out some clones; in studies compared against another copy, an unresolved V gene accounts for under half, and the cause of the remainder is not known. The V and J calls and clone size are taken from that table; D and trimming were inferred from the DNA. Here the sample has under 300,000 clones; 27% occur a single time. About 3.9% of the sample lies in the top ten.

The receptor comes from a man younger than 40 in good health. Source material: central memory CD4+ T cells from blood. Rearrangement joined TRBV15 to TRBJ1-3; the D gene is possibly TRBD1, with 6 bases matching. The DNA reads as follows: TGTGCCACCAGCCGTGGACAGTTCTCTGGAAACACCATATATTTT. The encoded protein is CATSRGQFSGNTIYF.